The clone carrying this T cell receptor beta chain was found a few times. The antigen is unknown. Study-wide findings and caveats: Tumor Treg TCRs overlapped most with tumor naive CD4+ cells. Tumor memory CD4+ T cell TCR gene usage clustered with blood and lymph node memory CD4+ cells and lymph node naive CD4+ cells.

CD4+CD45RO+CD25- cells were isolated as memory CD4+ T cells. Constant-region reverse primers amplified full-length variable regions, followed by semi-nested Nested Universal Primer A PCR. TCRdb called the 5' RACE reads again in MiXCR, with one record for every CDR3 protein. In the table there are around 5,900 distinct CDR3 sequences, approximately 70% of which are singletons. The J segment lost 7 bases and the V segment lost 3 bases, leaving 12 bases of the junction unmatched. This CDR3 is built from 16 residues. The sample was memory CD4+ T cells sorted from a lymph node. Indicated subset: memory CD4+ T cells, CD4+CD45RO+CD25-. This chain links TRBV12-3 or TRBV12-4 with TRBJ1-2; 9 nucleotides agree with TRBD1. The receptor comes from a female donor with breast cancer. The CDR3 here is CASSLGPGTGIAGYTF. The CDR3 DNA follows: TGTGCCAGCAGTTTGGGTCCCGGGACAGGGATCGCTGGCTACACCTTC.